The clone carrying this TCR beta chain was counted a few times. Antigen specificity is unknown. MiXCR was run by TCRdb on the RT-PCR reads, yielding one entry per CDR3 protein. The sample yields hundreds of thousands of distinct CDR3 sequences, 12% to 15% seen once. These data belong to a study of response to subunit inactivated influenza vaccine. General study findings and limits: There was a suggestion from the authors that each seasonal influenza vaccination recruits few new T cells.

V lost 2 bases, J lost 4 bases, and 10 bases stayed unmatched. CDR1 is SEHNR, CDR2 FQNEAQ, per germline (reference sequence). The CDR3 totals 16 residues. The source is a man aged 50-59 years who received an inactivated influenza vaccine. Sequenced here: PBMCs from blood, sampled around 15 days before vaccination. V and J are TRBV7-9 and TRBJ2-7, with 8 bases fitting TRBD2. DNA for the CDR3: TGTGCCAGCAGCTTATTCGTCGGGAGGGCAGGATACGAGCAGTACTTC. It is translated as CASSLFVGRAGYEQYF. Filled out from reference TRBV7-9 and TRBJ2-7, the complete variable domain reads DTGVSQNPRHKITKRGQNVTFRCDPISEHNRLYWYRQTLGQGPEFLTYFQNEAQLEKSRLLSDRFSAERPKGSFSTLEIQRTEQGDSAMYLCASSLFVGRAGYEQYFGPGTRLTVT.